The clone carrying this T cell receptor (beta chain) has a count of ten or more. This sample was taken from a study of CD8+CD57+ T cells in acquired aplastic anemia. Study summary: Mean yield of DNA from sorted CD4+ and CD8+ cells was around 3 ug.

Patients included in sequencing had previously demonstrated CD8+CD57+ cell expansion by flow cytometry. Genomic DNA, serving as template, underwent TCR beta VDJ and CDR3 profiling. From the reads, TCRdb called clonotypes with MiXCR, one entry per CDR3 protein. There are approximately 200,000 distinct CDR3 sequences in the sample; roughly 53% occur only once, and 15% to 20% lies in the top ten. With 4 bases removed from V and 1 base from J, the gap between germline ends came to 7 bases. The CDR3 is 13 residues long. Germline V gives CDR1 SGHTA, CDR2 FQGNSA. The source material was sorted CD4+, CD8+, or CD8+CD57+ T cells (not recorded which) from PBMCs. This TCR was sampled from a human donor with aplastic anemia. V and J are TRBV7-2 and TRBJ2-5; a weak D match, TRBD1 (5 bases). The chain's CDR3 is CASSSRGQETQYF. Written as DNA, the CDR3 is TGTGCCAGCAGCTCTAGGGGCCAAGAGACCCAGTACTTC.